The 29 T cell receptor beta chains below come from one sample, sequenced in a study of cytomegalovirus exposure and HLA in healthy donors. The PCR had 60 Vbeta and 13 Jbeta primers. Assay: immunoSEQ multiplex PCR; the TCRdb copy retains only in-frame clones and omits some. The sample holds some 200,000 clones, around 86% seen once. The source material was PBMCs. The receptors stem from a woman between 18 and 30 years old in good health and CMV-seronegative.

This clone is a singleton in its sample. The CDR3 loop reads CASSFAPGTVIDEQFF. Here the CDR3 DNA reads TGTGCCAGCAGCTTCGCCCCCGGGACAGTAATCGATGAGCAGTTCTTC. V gene TRBV11-2 combines with J gene TRBJ2-1; 7 bases fit TRBD1. Germline trimming cut 3 bases from V and 8 bases from J; bases unmatched to any gene: 13. The germline V gene encodes CDR1 SGHAT and CDR2 FQNNGV. The CDR3 length is 16 residues.

A few counts support this clone. The chain joins TRBV5-5 to TRBJ2-2; TRBD2 matches 8 bases. Trimming cost V 0 bases and J 1 base; bases outside gene matches: 2. This CDR3 has 16 residues. Per the germline V gene, CDR1 is SGHKS and CDR2 is YYEKEE (reference sequence). CDR3 sequence: CASSLERGRNTGELFF. The CDR3 bases are TGTGCCAGCAGCTTGGAGCGGGGGAGGAACACCGGGGAGCTGTTTTTT. The whole variable domain, filled in from reference TRBV5-5 and TRBJ2-2, reads DAGVTQSPTHLIKTRGQQVTLRCSPISGHKSVSWYQQVLGQGPQFIFQYYEKEERGRGNFPDRFSARQFPNYSSELNVNALLLGDSALYLCASSLERGRNTGELFFGEGSRLTVL.

V gene TRBV4-1 combines with J gene TRBJ1-1, with D hard to call. The germline V gene has CDR1 MGHRA and CDR2 YSYEKL. V dropped 4 bases and J dropped 1 base, with 10 bases sitting between them. The CDR3 has 14 residues. The CDR3 sequence: CASSLADTNTEAFF. DNA of the CDR3: TGCGCCAGCAGCCTGGCTGACACGAACACTGAAGCTTTCTTT.

This chain joins TRBV19 and TRBJ2-5, with 7 bases identical to TRBD1. CDR3 length equals 12 residues. V lost 6 bases to trimming and J lost 7 bases; unmatched junction nucleotides: 5. Germline-derived CDR1 and CDR2 are LNHDA and SQIVND (reference sequence). In DNA, the CDR3 is TGTGCCAGTAGCGTAGGGACAGCGACCCAGTACTTC. It is translated as CASSVGTATQYF.

This chain links TRBV7-9 with TRBJ1-5, with no clear D. The germline V and J ends were trimmed by 5 bases and 6 bases, with 11 bases remaining between them. The CDR3 has 13 amino acids. The germline V gene has CDR1 SEHNR and CDR2 FQNEAQ (reference sequence). In DNA, the CDR3 is TGTGCCAGCAGCCCAGAGGGATTTCAGCCCCAGCATTTT. This codes for CASSPEGFQPQHF.

The chain is built from TRBV15 and TRBJ2-2; 10 bases fit TRBD2. The V gene end was trimmed by 4 bases and the J gene end by 6 bases; junction bases not matched to a gene: 8. This CDR3 is 16 amino acids long. Germline CDR1 LNHNV, CDR2 YYDKDF (reference sequence). The CDR3 loop is CATSMSGRALAGELFF. The CDR3 DNA follows: TGTGCCACCAGCATGAGCGGGAGGGCTTTGGCCGGGGAGCTGTTTTTT.

CDR3 nucleotide sequence: TGTGCCAGCAGCCAAGGCCAGGGCGAGTTCTTC. Protein: CASSQGQGEFF. The rearrangement uses TRBV4-2 and TRBJ2-1; a weak D match, TRBD1 (5 bases). V was cut by 1 base and J by 14 bases, with 9 bases left in between. The CDR3 spans 11 residues. Germline values: CDR1 LGHNA, CDR2 YNFKEQ.

This sequence joins TRBV2 and TRBJ2-6; D perhaps matches TRBD1 (5 bases). Trimming removed 9 bases at V and 3 bases at J, with 15 bases between. The CDR3 loop spans 15 amino acids. The V gene's germline CDR1 is SNHLY and CDR2 FYNNEI. The CDR3 DNA reads TGTGCCAGACCCAGGGCCCCGGATGGGGCCAACGTCCTGACTTTC. It yields the protein CARPRAPDGANVLTF.

The rearrangement links TRBV4-2 to TRBJ2-3, with TRBD2 identical over 7 bases. This CDR3 has 16 residues. Germline lookup yields CDR1 LGHNA and CDR2 YNFKEQ. Trimming at V came to 1 base and at J to 0 bases, leaving 4 bases not matched to a gene. The CDR3 nucleotides read TGTGCCAGCAGCCAAGTGGGTAGCGGGAGCACAGATACGCAGTATTTT. It encodes CASSQVGSGSTDTQYF.

This clone appeared once. The V and J genes are TRBV5-1 and TRBJ2-7, with TRBD1 matching 10 bases. V lost 2 bases to trimming and J lost 0 bases; unmatched junction nucleotides: 2. Germline-derived CDR1 and CDR2 are SGHRS and YFSETQ. The CDR3 sequence is 15 residues long. The CDR3 DNA follows: TGCGCCAGCAGCTTAGACAGGGGGCCCTCCTACGAGCAGTACTTC. This encodes CASSLDRGPSYEQYF.

V usage is TRBV11-2 and J usage is TRBJ1-1; TRBD1 might be the D (5 bases). There are 15 residues in the CDR3. V lost 5 bases and J lost 3, with 16 bases in between. Looked up from germline, CDR1 is SGHAT and CDR2 is FQNNGV. CDR3 in amino acids: CASSLLQQVYTEAFF. CDR3 DNA sequence: TGTGCCAGCAGCCTCCTGCAACAGGTTTACACTGAAGCTTTCTTT.

In its sample, this clone was seen a few times. This chain links TRBV30 with TRBJ2-7; tentatively, D is TRBD1 (7 bases). This CDR3 has 13 amino acids. V was cut by 3 bases and J by 5 bases, with 14 bases left in between. The germline V gene encodes CDR1 GTSNPN and CDR2 SVGIG (reference sequence). The CDR3: CAWRGTAGHEQYF. The CDR3 bases are TGTGCCTGGAGAGGGACAGCGGGCCACGAGCAGTACTTC.

This sequence joins TRBV29-1 and TRBJ2-1, with D perhaps matching TRBD2 (6 bases). Trimming pared 7 bases from V and 8 bases from J, leaving 15 bases between. The CDR3 consists of 12 residues. Germline V lookup: CDR1 SQVTM, CDR2 ANQGSEA. The chain's CDR3 is CSAEDYMHEQFF. DNA of the CDR3: TGCAGCGCAGAGGACTATATGCATGAGCAGTTCTTC.

J is TRBJ2-7 and V is TRBV15, with 7 bases lining up with TRBD1. Germline CDR1 is LNHNV and CDR2 is YYDKDF (reference sequence). The CDR3 covers 14 residues. With 5 bases clipped from V and 2 bases from J, the junction kept 6 bases outside the gene matches. CDR3 sequence reads: CATSALGGPYEQYF. For the CDR3, the DNA is TGTGCCACCAGCGCACTAGGGGGCCCCTACGAGCAGTACTTC.

The chain joins TRBV9 to TRBJ1-3; 7 bases fit TRBD1. This CDR3 has 15 residues. The V gene end was trimmed by 3 bases and the J gene end by 0 bases; junction bases not matched to a gene: 3. Looked up from germline, CDR1 is SGDLS and CDR2 is YYNGEE. The CDR3: CASSAGTASGNTIYF. In DNA form, the CDR3 reads TGTGCCAGCAGCGCGGGGACAGCCTCTGGAAACACCATATATTTT.

The V and J genes are TRBV2 and TRBJ2-3, with TRBD2 matching over 11 bases. V gave up 6 bases and J gave up 3 bases; unmatched junction bases: 5. Germline CDR1 SNHLY, CDR2 FYNNEI. There are 15 residues in the CDR3. The CDR3 DNA sequence: TGTGCCAGCAGGAAGACTAGCGGGACAACAGATACGCAGTATTTT. Translation gives CASRKTSGTTDTQYF.

This chain connects TRBV19 to TRBJ2-3; no clear D. The CDR3 totals 16 residues. V lost 5 bases and J 0 bases, leaving 15 bases between the germline ends. Germline CDR1 reads LNHDA; CDR2 reads SQIVND (reference sequence). The CDR3 spells CASSQALFTSTDTQYF. CDR3 nucleotides: TGTGCCAGTAGTCAAGCACTATTTACGAGCACAGATACGCAGTATTTT.

CDR3 loop: CASSEQGYTEAFF. The CDR3 DNA sequence: TGTGCCAGCAGTGAGCAGGGCTACACTGAAGCTTTCTTT. The chain has TRBV25-1 and TRBJ1-1, with D possibly being TRBD1 (5 bases). V was clipped by 3 bases and J by 3 bases, with 8 bases between them. This CDR3 has 13 residues. CDR1 and CDR2 (germline): MGHDK, SYGVNS.

Turning to this clone: The same CDR3 also results from other DNA sequences found in this sample. The gene calls are TRBV7-7 and TRBJ2-2; 11 nucleotides agree with TRBD2. V shed 5 bases and J 4 bases; nucleotides not matched to a gene: 12. Germline values: CDR1 SSHAT, CDR2 FNYEAQ (reference sequence). This CDR3 has 18 residues. Written as DNA, the CDR3 is TGTGCCAGCAGCCAGTCGGCTAGCGGGGGGCTCCTCACCGGGGAGCTGTTTTTT. Translation gives CASSQSASGGLLTGELFF. The full variable domain, with the rest looked up from reference TRBV7-7 and TRBJ2-2, is GAGVSQSPRYKVTKRGQDVTLRCDPISSHATLYWYQQALGQGPEFLTYFNYEAQPDKSGLPSDRFSAERPEGSISTLTIQRTEQRDSAMYRCASSQSASGGLLTGELFFGEGSRLTVL.

This clone was counted a few times. This chain connects TRBV4-2 to TRBJ2-7; 7 bases align to TRBD1. CDR3 length equals 14 residues. J lost 3 bases, V lost 2 bases, and 4 bases had no gene match. CDR1 and CDR2 (germline): LGHNA, YNFKEQ. The CDR3 spells CASSQPGTVYEQYF. CDR3 nucleotide sequence: TGTGCCAGCAGCCAACCCGGGACAGTCTACGAGCAGTACTTC.

J is TRBJ2-7 and V is TRBV10-3, with 7 bases matching TRBD1. CDR3 size: 15 residues. In germline, CDR1 is ENHRY, CDR2 SYGVKD. The J segment lost 11 bases and the V segment lost 2 bases, leaving 15 bases of the junction unmatched. In DNA form, the CDR3 reads TGTGCCATCAGTGAGGAGACAGGGTTTACCCCTAGCAAGTACTTC. Amino acids: CAISEETGFTPSKYF.

The chain joins TRBV19 to TRBJ2-7; 8 bases line up with TRBD2. CDR1 and CDR2 (germline): LNHDA, SQIVND (reference sequence). There are 14 residues in the CDR3. Losses at the gene ends were 5 bases for V and 2 bases for J; bases not matched to a gene: 5. CDR3 loop: CASSPGTRPYEQYF. DNA of the CDR3: TGTGCCAGTAGTCCCGGGACTAGACCCTACGAGCAGTACTTC.

The chain couples TRBV19 to TRBJ2-1; D may be TRBD2 (6 bases). Trimming took 6 bases from V and 7 from J, leaving 19 bases between them. Germline V gene data show CDR1 as LNHDA and CDR2 as SQIVND (reference sequence). This CDR3 region has 15 residues. CDR3 in DNA: TGTGCCAGTAGCGACTTACCGGGACTTAGGAATGAGCAGTTCTTC. Amino acid sequence: CASSDLPGLRNEQFF.

The chain carries TRBV5-4 and TRBJ2-2, with 8 bases lining up with TRBD1. J lost 3 bases, V lost 4 bases, and 5 bases had no gene match. CDR1 and CDR2 (germline): SGHNT, YYREEE (reference sequence). CDR3 length: 15 amino acids. Written as DNA, the CDR3 is TGTGCCAGCAGCGCACAGGGGGAAGACACCGGGGAGCTGTTTTTT. It encodes CASSAQGEDTGELFF.

The chain carries TRBV11-3 and TRBJ2-2; possibly TRBD1 for D (5 bases). The CDR3 has 14 residues. Germline V gene sequence: CDR1 SGHNT, CDR2 YENEEA. With 3 bases removed from V and 4 bases from J, the gap between germline ends came to 9 bases. The CDR3 here is CASSFSGATGELFF. The CDR3 DNA sequence: TGTGCCAGCAGCTTTTCTGGGGCCACCGGGGAGCTGTTTTTT.

The V gene is TRBV16, the J gene TRBJ1-1; maybe TRBD1 (6 bases). The CDR3 length is 16 residues. V lost 4 bases and J lost 1, with 16 bases in between. CDR1 KGHSY and CDR2 FQNENV come from the germline V gene. The CDR3 DNA is TGTGCCAGCAGCCTCAGTAGAGGACAGCCGAACACTGAAGCTTTCTTT. It yields the protein CASSLSRGQPNTEAFF. The whole variable domain, filled in from reference TRBV16 and TRBJ1-1, reads GEEVAQTPKHLVRGEGQKAKLYCAPIKGHSYVFWYQQVLKNEFKFLISFQNENVFDETGMPKERFSAKCLPNSPCSLEIQATKLEDSAVYFCASSLSRGQPNTEAFFGQGTRLTVV.

The CDR3 bases are TGTGCCAGTAGTCCCGTCCTTAACACTGAAGCTTTCTTT. The encoded protein is CASSPVLNTEAFF. The rearrangement links TRBV19 to TRBJ1-1; D gene ambiguous. Trimming removed 5 bases from V and 2 bases from J, with 9 bases in between. Germline CDR1 and CDR2: LNHDA and SQIVND (reference sequence). The CDR3 loop spans 13 amino acids.

J is TRBJ1-1 and V is TRBV6-1, with 8 bases identical to TRBD1. The junction had 4 bases not matched to a gene; V was cut back by 1 base and J by 3 bases. The CDR3 spans 15 residues. Germline V CDR1 and CDR2: MNHNS, SASEGT. In DNA form, the CDR3 reads TGTGCCAGCAGTGAAGGGGACAGGCGCTACACTGAAGCTTTCTTT. Amino acid sequence: CASSEGDRRYTEAFF.

The CDR3 is CASSLREPEGTQYF. DNA of the CDR3: TGTGCCAGCAGTTTAAGGGAACCTGAGGGGACCCAGTACTTC. The V gene is TRBV27, the J gene TRBJ2-5; D is perhaps TRBD2 (5 bases). V was cut by 2 bases and J by 7 bases, with 14 bases left in between. Germline lookup yields CDR1 MNHEY and CDR2 SMNVEV (reference sequence). The CDR3 length is 14 residues.